What follows are 14 T cell receptor beta chains derived from one specimen sequenced in a study of OX40 agonist ivuxolimab in advanced cancers. TCRdb's copy holds only in-frame clones and misses some; the assay was immunoSEQ multiplex PCR. This table holds approximately 50,000 clones, about 88% found once. Sequenced material: CD4+ or CD8+ T cells sorted from blood, taken in a trial of the OX40 agonist ivuxolimab. Receptor source: an adult with an advanced solid tumor such as melanoma, head and neck, liver or kidney cancer.

The chain couples TRBV7-2 to TRBJ2-3; D is possibly TRBD2 (6 bases). Trimming cost V 6 bases and J 0 bases, with 10 bases left between them. The CDR3 contains 14 residues. Germline lookup yields CDR1 SGHTA and CDR2 FQGNSA. In DNA form, the CDR3 reads TGTGCCAGCAGGGCGGGACTCAGCACAGATACGCAGTATTTT. This translates into CASRAGLSTDTQYF.

V usage is TRBV10-3 and J usage is TRBJ2-6; D remains unclear. This CDR3 has 12 residues. CDR1 ENHRY and CDR2 SYGVKD come from the germline V gene. Trimming removed 11 bases at V and 0 bases at J, with 5 bases between. The CDR3 DNA reads as TGTGCCTCAGGCTCTGGGGCCAACGTCCTGACTTTC. Protein sequence: CASGSGANVLTF.

This chain uses TRBV5-6 with TRBJ2-5, with 11 bases that match TRBD1. Germline CDR1 reads SGHDT; CDR2 reads YYEEEE. The CDR3 spans 15 residues. J lost 5 bases, V lost 2 bases, and 5 bases had no gene match. CDR3 sequence reads: CASSFGQGATETQYF. The CDR3 DNA is TGTGCCAGCAGCTTCGGACAGGGGGCGACGGAGACCCAGTACTTC.

The chain joins TRBV28 to TRBJ2-5; a possible D gene is TRBD2 (6 bases). Germline values: CDR1 MDHEN, CDR2 SYDVKM. This CDR3 has 15 residues. The V gene lost 3 bases and the J gene lost 9 bases, with 20 bases spanning the gap. CDR3 DNA sequence: TGTGCCAGCAGTTTTCCGGGACTGGCCCAGTTGGCCCAGTACTTC. Amino acid sequence: CASSFPGLAQLAQYF.

This chain uses TRBV7-9 with TRBJ2-7; 9 positions agree with TRBD2. V lost 5 bases to trimming and J lost 2 bases; unmatched junction nucleotides: 4. The CDR3 runs to 14 residues. Per the germline V gene, CDR1 is SEHNR and CDR2 is FQNEAQ (reference sequence). The CDR3, as DNA: TGTGCCAGCAGCAGGAGCGGGAGGACCTACGAGCAGTACTTC. Translating it yields CASSRSGRTYEQYF. Full variable domain (outside the CDR3, taken from reference TRBV7-9 and TRBJ2-7): DTGVSQNPRHKITKRGQNVTFRCDPISEHNRLYWYRQTLGQGPEFLTYFQNEAQLEKSRLLSDRFSAERPKGSFSTLEIQRTEQGDSAMYLCASSRSGRTYEQYFGPGTRLTVT.

The chain carries TRBV7-9 and TRBJ2-1; no clear D. Germline V gene sequence: CDR1 SEHNR, CDR2 FQNEAQ (reference sequence). The V and J ends lost 0 bases and 1 base respectively, with 4 bases between them. The CDR3 sequence is 14 residues long. CDR3 bases: TGTGCCAGCAGCTTAGCGGGATCCTACAATGAGCAGTTCTTC. It translates to CASSLAGSYNEQFF.

The CDR3 sequence is CASSLAGEGGHGGELFF. Written as DNA, the CDR3 is TGTGCCAGCAGCTTAGCAGGGGAAGGGGGACATGGCGGGGAGCTGTTTTTT. The chain joins TRBV7-6 to TRBJ2-2, with D possibly TRBD1 on 6 matching bases. Germline lookup yields CDR1 SGHVS and CDR2 FNYEAQ. CDR3 size: 17 residues. With 0 bases removed from V and 7 bases from J, the gap between germline ends came to 18 bases.

The chain carries TRBV28 and TRBJ1-2; D gene unclear. From germline, CDR1 is MDHEN and CDR2 SYDVKM. The V gene lost 6 bases and the J gene lost 5 bases, with 7 bases spanning the gap. The CDR3 contains 11 residues. The CDR3 protein is CASSAGYGYTF. For the CDR3, the DNA is TGTGCCAGCAGCGCCGGGTATGGCTACACCTTC.

The chain has TRBV7-9 and TRBJ2-1, with 9 bases matching TRBD1. This CDR3 contains 17 residues. V shed 3 bases, J shed 2 bases, and the junction held 8 bases outside the gene matches. Germline CDR1 and CDR2: SEHNR and FQNEAQ (reference sequence). For the CDR3, the DNA is TGTGCCAGCAGCTTCGCACGGGACAGGGCTACCTACAATGAGCAGTTCTTC. It is translated as CASSFARDRATYNEQFF.

V usage is TRBV21-1 and J usage is TRBJ2-7. TRBV21-1 is labeled a pseudogene. The CDR3 is 14 amino acids. CDR3 sequence reads: CASSKKGRTYEQYF. The DNA of the CDR3 is TGTGCCAGCAGCAAGAAGGGACGGACCTACGAGCAGTACTTC.

CDR3 nucleotides: TGTGCCAGCTCACCTACAGGTGAAACCACCTACGAGCAGTACTTC. Translated: CASSPTGETTYEQYF. This chain links TRBV18 with TRBJ2-7, with D possibly TRBD1 on 5 matching bases. There are 15 residues in the CDR3. Trimming removed 3 bases at V and 2 bases at J, with 14 bases between. Germline V gene data show CDR1 as KGHSH and CDR2 as LQKENI.

This clone appeared once. The chain carries TRBV19 and TRBJ2-5, with 7 bases fitting TRBD1. This CDR3 comprises 13 residues. Germline CDR1 reads LNHDA; CDR2 reads SQIVND (reference sequence). Germline trimming cut 3 bases from V and 2 bases from J; bases unmatched to any gene: 0. CDR3 in amino acids: CASSMGQQETQYF. The DNA for the CDR3 is TGTGCCAGTAGTATGGGACAGCAAGAGACCCAGTACTTC.

This chain links TRBV7-3 with TRBJ2-1; the match to TRBD2 covers 16 bases. The CDR3 consists of 17 residues. Per germline, CDR1 SGHTA and CDR2 FQGTGA. With 5 bases clipped from V and 8 bases from J, the junction kept 9 bases outside the gene matches. In DNA form, the CDR3 reads TGTGCCAGCAGCCTCGGGACTAGCGGGAGGGCCATCGATGAGCAGTTCTTC. Protein: CASSLGTSGRAIDEQFF.

This chain uses TRBV6-1 with TRBJ2-1; D not certain. Germline CDR1 MNHNS, CDR2 SASEGT. CDR3 length equals 13 residues. V lost 4 bases and J 9 bases, leaving 13 bases between the germline ends. The CDR3 is CASSVVRLGEQFF. The CDR3, as DNA: TGTGCCAGCAGTGTGGTGAGATTGGGTGAGCAGTTCTTC.